A selection of T cell receptor beta chains follows, all from one sample in a study of cytotoxic CD8 clonotypes in ibrutinib-treated CLL. Only in-frame clones appear in the TCRdb table, and some are missing; sequencing was by immunoSEQ multiplex PCR. Seen here are about 140,000 clones, approximately 80% observed once, and the top ten hold less than 9%. The sample consisted of PBMCs, taken after 36 months of ibrutinib treatment. The receptors were gathered from a human donor with chronic lymphocytic leukemia. Both conserved end residues are part of each CDR3. A D gene is named only where the DNA matches it firmly. Only part of the rows carry a size: once, few, many, or a class if the clone is expanded.

d_gene,len,v_gene,j_gene,abundance,CDR3aa
TRBD1,16,TRBV13,TRBJ1-6,.,CASSLGQGASYSPLHF
.,15,TRBV4-2,TRBJ2-3,.,CASSQAGTRTDTQYF
TRBD2,15,TRBV18,TRBJ2-7,.,CASSPGEGIVYEQYF
.,13,TRBV30,TRBJ2-7,few,CACRTGLNYEQYF
.,13,TRBV5-1,TRBJ1-4,.,CASSPPAGKKLFF
.,13,TRBV27,TRBJ1-6,.,CASGGFYNSPLHF
.,14,TRBV30,TRBJ2-1,once,CAWDQGISYNEQFF
.,14,TRBV19,TRBJ1-1,.,CASSIDGASTEAFF
.,15,TRBV18,TRBJ1-1,.,CASSPGQSMNTEAFF
TRBD1,19,TRBV5-1,TRBJ1-3,.,CASSPSRDRDPRSGNTIYF
TRBD1,15,TRBV5-8,TRBJ2-7,.,CASSGTGTGSAEQYF
.,16,TRBV19,TRBJ2-3,once,CASRPGSRSSTDTQYF
.,14,TRBV13,TRBJ2-5,.,CASSPADSGETQYF
.,12,TRBV30,TRBJ2-1,.,CAWSPSSSEQFF
TRBD1,14,TRBV28,TRBJ2-2,.,CATGYRGMRRELFF
.,16,TRBV18,TRBJ2-2,.,CASSPRTAGITGELFF
.,13,TRBV6-5,TRBJ2-7,.,CASREGAIYEQYF
.,15,TRBV4-1,TRBJ1-1,.,CASSQGPGAQVKAFF
TRBD2,15,TRBV6-6,TRBJ2-3,.,CASTAGRFGSDTQYF
.,16,TRBV7-9,TRBJ2-3,.,CASSHPTSATGDTQYF
.,14,TRBV6-6,TRBJ1-2,.,CASTKGQLNYGYTF
.,15,TRBV10-3,TRBJ2-7,few,CAILSPGLGTYEQYF
.,15,TRBV27,TRBJ1-5,.,CASSPGAGDNQPQHF
.,13,TRBV7-9,TRBJ1-2,.,CASSLTRGPGYTF
.,13,TRBV29-1,TRBJ1-1,.,CSVESEVNTEAFF
.,11,TRBV7-3,TRBJ2-1,.,CASSLNGMQFF
.,13,TRBV7-8,TRBJ1-1,.,CASSLGRATEAFF
TRBD2,19,TRBV28,TRBJ2-2,.,CASSWYPGLAGTDTGELFF
.,16,TRBV4-1,TRBJ2-2,.,CASSHLDVSNTGELFF